This entry describes one T cell receptor (beta chain). Its target is not known. Stimulation used 8.5 to 10 ug/mL lysate from CMV-infected fibroblasts. CD40L/CD69 double-negative CD45RO-high memory CD4+ T cells were collected. The sample comes from a study of persistence of HIV-infected CD4 T cells. On the study more broadly: CD4+ T cells responding to CMV or HIV-1 Gag were isolated.

Unmatched junction bases numbered 4, after V lost 1 base and J lost 2 bases. The length of the CDR3 is 15 residues. Germline lookup yields CDR1 SGHRS and CDR2 YFSETQ. Findings of the study overall: Degenerate expanded CDR3beta sequences were enriched among CMV- and Gag-responding cells.

This was the immunoSEQ version 4 assay in survey mode. The method was immunoSEQ multiplex PCR; TCRdb's version includes in-frame clones alone and lacks a portion of them. The sample carries 25,000 to 35,000 clones, about four fifths recorded once. The specimen comprised CD4+ T cells sorted from PBMCs after 18-hour stimulation, sampled from a patient who received antiretroviral therapy. The receptor was isolated from an adult man with HIV who was CMV-seropositive. This chain connects TRBV5-1 to TRBJ2-5; 8 bases align to TRBD1. The CDR3: CASSLNRGRQETQYF. In DNA, the CDR3 is TGCGCCAGCAGCTTGAACAGGGGGAGGCAAGAGACCCAGTACTTC. Full variable domain (outside the CDR3, taken from reference TRBV5-1 and TRBJ2-5): KAGVTQTPRYLIKTRGQQVTLSCSPISGHRSVSWYQQTPGQGLQFLFEYFSETQRNKGNFPGRFSGRQFSNSRSEMNVSTLELGDSALYLCASSLNRGRQETQYFGPGTRLLVL.